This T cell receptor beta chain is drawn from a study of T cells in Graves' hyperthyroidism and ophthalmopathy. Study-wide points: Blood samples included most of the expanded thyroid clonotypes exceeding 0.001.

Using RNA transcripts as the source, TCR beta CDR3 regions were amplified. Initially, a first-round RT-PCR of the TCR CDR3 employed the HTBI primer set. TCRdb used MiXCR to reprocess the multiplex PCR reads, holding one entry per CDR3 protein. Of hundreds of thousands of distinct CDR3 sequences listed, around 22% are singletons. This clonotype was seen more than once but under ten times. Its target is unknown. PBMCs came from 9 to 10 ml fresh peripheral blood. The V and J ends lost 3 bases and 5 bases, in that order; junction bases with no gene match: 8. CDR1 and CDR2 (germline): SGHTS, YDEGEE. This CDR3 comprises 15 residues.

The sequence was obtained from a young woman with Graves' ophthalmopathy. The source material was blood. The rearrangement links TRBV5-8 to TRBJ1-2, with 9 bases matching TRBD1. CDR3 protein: CASSWLDRGPYGYTF. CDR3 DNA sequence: TGTGCCAGCAGCTGGCTGGACAGGGGACCTTATGGCTACACCTTC.